Shown below are 4 T cell receptor beta chains from a single sample sequenced in a study of vaccination and CD4 T cells after COVID-19. Sequencing of DNA taken from cultured CD4+ T cells relied on the Oncomine TCR Beta short-read assay. TCRdb re-analysed the PCR reads in MiXCR, keeping a single row per CDR3 protein. The repertoire has almost 20,000 distinct CDR3 sequences, 80% of them found once; the top ten carry about a sixth. These receptors' antigens are unknown. The treatment here: roughly ten-day PBMC culture with coronavirus spike peptide pools or control peptides (ViraFEST assay). This material consisted of CD4+ T cells from blood, cultured in vitro, taken after SARS-CoV-2 vaccination. The receptors originated from a human donor who received a COVID-19 vaccine.

This clonotype was found a few times. This sequence joins TRBV20-1 and TRBJ1-1; D unresolved. The CDR3 has 15 amino acids. Trimming removed 0 bases from V and 1 base from J, with 12 bases in between. Germline CDR1 and CDR2: DFQATT and SNEGSKA (reference sequence). CDR3 in amino acids: CSAREVARQNTEAFF. The CDR3 DNA is TGCAGTGCTAGAGAGGTTGCCAGACAGAACACTGAAGCTTTCTTT.

The gene calls are TRBV5-1 and TRBJ2-2; D not resolved. Germline loops: CDR1 SGHRS, CDR2 YFSETQ. V was cut by 3 bases and J by 4 bases, with 10 bases left in between. The CDR3 extends over 14 amino acids. The DNA of the CDR3 is TGCGCCAGCAGCTACCGCCCTAGCACCGGGGAGCTGTTTTTT. Its translation: CASSYRPSTGELFF.

This clonotype was observed a handful of times. The rearrangement joins TRBV27 to TRBJ2-3; weak D call: TRBD1 (5 bases). Germline CDR1 is MNHEY and CDR2 is SMNVEV (reference sequence). The CDR3 length is 13 residues. Trimming shortened V by 6 bases and J by 6 bases, and 13 bases separated the two germline ends. The CDR3 DNA reads as TGTGCCAGCAGGGGCAGGGCAGTCGATACGCAGTATTTT. This sequence encodes CASRGRAVDTQYF.

Regarding this clonotype: The CDR3 end shows no conserved phenylalanine or tryptophan, and so a read error is likely. This rearrangement joins TRBV7-2 to TRBJ2-5; 8 positions agree with TRBD2. Germline CDR1 and CDR2: SGHTA and FQGNSA. J gave up 5 bases and V 2 bases, and 4 bases lay outside the gene matches. The CDR3 totals 14 residues. The CDR3 is CASSLTGGQETQYL. DNA of the CDR3: TGTGCCAGCAGCTTAACGGGGGGGCAGGAGACCCAGTACTTA.